This T cell receptor (beta chain) was retrieved from a study of T cell responses to AZD1222 COVID-19 vaccine. General study results and limits: Mapped onto spike, vaccine-associated CD4 TCRs spanned it and were dominant at 160-218 and 743-854. Just a handful of AZD1222 recipients were seropositive at baseline.

Remarks on this clone: Antigen unknown.

Produced via immunoSEQ multiplex PCR; TCRdb's table is partial and in-frame only. This repertoire shows 150,000 to 200,000 clones, 85% to 95% found once; its top ten account for 3.6%. The length of the CDR3 is 13 residues. Germline CDR1 and CDR2: SEHNR and FQNEAQ (reference sequence). V was cut by 1 base and J by 0 bases, with 3 bases left in between. Sequences were derived from peripheral blood, sampled 28 days after the second dose of the MenACWY control vaccine. The chain joins TRBV7-9 to TRBJ1-2; D remains ambiguous. This receptor was identified in an adult who received the MenACWY meningococcal vaccine as a control. CDR3 nucleotides: TGTGCCAGCAGCTTAGATGCTAACTATGGCTACACCTTC. This translates into CASSLDANYGYTF.